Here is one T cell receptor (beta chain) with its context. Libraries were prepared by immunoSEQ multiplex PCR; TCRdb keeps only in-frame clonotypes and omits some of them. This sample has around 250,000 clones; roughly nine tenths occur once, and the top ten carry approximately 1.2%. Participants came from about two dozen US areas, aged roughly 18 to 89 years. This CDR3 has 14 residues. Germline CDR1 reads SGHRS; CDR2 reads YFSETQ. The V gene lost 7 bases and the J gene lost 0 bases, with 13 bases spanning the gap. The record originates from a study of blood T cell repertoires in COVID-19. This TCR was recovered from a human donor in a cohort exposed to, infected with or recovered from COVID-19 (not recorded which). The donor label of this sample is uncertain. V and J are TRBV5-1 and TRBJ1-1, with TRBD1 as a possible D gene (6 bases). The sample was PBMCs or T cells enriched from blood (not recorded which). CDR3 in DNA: TGCGCCAGCGTGGCGGACAGCATGAACACTGAAGCTTTCTTT. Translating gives CASVADSMNTEAFF.